One sample yielded the 4 T cell receptor beta chains listed below, sequenced in a study of T cell responses to AZD1222 COVID-19 vaccine. This table comes from immunoSEQ multiplex PCR, and its TCRdb copy is limited to in-frame clones, with some not included. The sample lists under 35,000 clones; about nine tenths were seen once. The sequencing used peripheral blood, collected 28 days after the second AZD1222 dose. All receptors come from an adult who received the AZD1222 COVID-19 vaccine.

This clone was seen a handful of times. The genes are TRBV11-3 and TRBJ2-5, with D unresolved. The CDR3 is made up of 13 amino acids. The germline CDR1 and CDR2 sequences are SGHNT and YENEEA. Trimming stripped 5 bases from V and 3 bases from J, with 10 bases between. The CDR3 spells CASSQDGKETQYF. The CDR3 DNA is TGTGCCAGCAGCCAGGACGGCAAAGAGACCCAGTACTTC.

A note on this clone: The junction and the germline gene differ at one end; a read error may be behind it. Here the CDR3 DNA reads TGTGCAAGCAAGGTGGCGAGAAACACCGGGGAGCTGTTTTTT. Protein: CASKVARNTGELFF. The chain combines TRBV27 with TRBJ2-2, with D uncertain. Germline loops: CDR1 MNHEY, CDR2 SMNVEV (reference sequence). This CDR3 spans 14 amino acids.

This rearrangement joins TRBV14 to TRBJ2-1; D call uncertain. The CDR3 totals 15 residues. V dropped 1 base and J dropped 4 bases, with 11 bases sitting between them. Germline CDR1 is SGHDN and CDR2 is FVKESK. Written as DNA, the CDR3 is TGTGCCAGCAGCCAAGTCCTAGGGCCATACAATGAGCAGTTCTTC. It yields the protein CASSQVLGPYNEQFF.

Here the CDR3 DNA reads TGTGCCAGCAGCCGGGAAAGGGGCTCCTATAATTCACCCCTCCACTTT. This gives the protein CASSRERGSYNSPLHF. The chain joins TRBV2 to TRBJ1-6, with D maybe TRBD1 (5 bases). The CDR3 totals 16 residues. Trimming cost V 6 bases and J 0 bases, with 12 bases left between them. Germline V gives CDR1 SNHLY, CDR2 FYNNEI.